This TCR beta chain was retrieved from a study of blood T cell repertoires in COVID-19. Looking at the study overall: COVID-19 samples, acute and convalescent, were from the United States, Italy and Spain.

This clone occurred a few times. The table came from immunoSEQ multiplex PCR; TCRdb's copy has only in-frame clones and leaves some out. The data contain fewer than 80,000 clones, roughly 77% of them singletons. The germline V gene encodes CDR1 MNHEY and CDR2 SVGAGI. The CDR3 spans 15 residues. Trimming pared 6 bases from V and 5 bases from J, leaving 14 bases between. The TCR was taken from a human donor in a cohort sampled during active COVID-19. The rearrangement links TRBV6-5 to TRBJ1-6; D gene ambiguous. Sequencing input: peripheral blood. This chain's CDR3 is CASSTYAAHNSPLHF. CDR3 sequence (DNA): TGTGCCAGCAGCACTTACGCGGCACATAATTCACCCCTCCACTTT.